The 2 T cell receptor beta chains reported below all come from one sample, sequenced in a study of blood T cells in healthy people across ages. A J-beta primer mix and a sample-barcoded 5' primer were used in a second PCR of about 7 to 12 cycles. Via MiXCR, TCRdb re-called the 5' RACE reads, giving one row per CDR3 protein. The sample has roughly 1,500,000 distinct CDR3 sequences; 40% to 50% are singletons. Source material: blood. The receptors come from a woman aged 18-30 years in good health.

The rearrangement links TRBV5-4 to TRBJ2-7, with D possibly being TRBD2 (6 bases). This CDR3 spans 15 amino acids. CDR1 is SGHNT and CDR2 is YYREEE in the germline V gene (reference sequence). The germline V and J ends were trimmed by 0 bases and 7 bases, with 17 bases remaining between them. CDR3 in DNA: TGTGCCAGCAGCTTGGGCGGGACGTCCCCTGATGAGCAGTACTTC. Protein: CASSLGGTSPDEQYF.

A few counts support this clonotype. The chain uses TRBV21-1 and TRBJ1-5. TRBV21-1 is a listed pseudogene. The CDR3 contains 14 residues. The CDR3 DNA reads TGTGCCAGCAGCAAAGCTGCGGCCAATCAGCCCCAGCATTTT. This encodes CASSKAAANQPQHF.